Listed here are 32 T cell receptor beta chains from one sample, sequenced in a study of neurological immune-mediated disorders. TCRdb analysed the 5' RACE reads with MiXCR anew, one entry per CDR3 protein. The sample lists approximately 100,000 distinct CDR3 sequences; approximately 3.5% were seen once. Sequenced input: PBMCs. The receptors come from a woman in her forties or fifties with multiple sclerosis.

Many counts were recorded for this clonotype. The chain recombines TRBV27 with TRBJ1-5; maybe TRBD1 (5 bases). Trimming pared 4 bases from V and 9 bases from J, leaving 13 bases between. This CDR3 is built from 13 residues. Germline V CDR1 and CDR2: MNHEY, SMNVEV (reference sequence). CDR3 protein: CASSWGPIGPQHF. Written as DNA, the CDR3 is TGTGCCAGCAGTTGGGGACCGATTGGGCCCCAGCATTTT.

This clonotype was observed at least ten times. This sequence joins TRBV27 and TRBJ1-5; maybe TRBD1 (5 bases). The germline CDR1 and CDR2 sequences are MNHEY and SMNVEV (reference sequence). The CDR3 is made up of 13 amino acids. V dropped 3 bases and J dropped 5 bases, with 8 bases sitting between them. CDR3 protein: CASSFGGDQPQHF. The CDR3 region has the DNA TGTGCCAGCAGTTTCGGGGGGGATCAGCCCCAGCATTTT.

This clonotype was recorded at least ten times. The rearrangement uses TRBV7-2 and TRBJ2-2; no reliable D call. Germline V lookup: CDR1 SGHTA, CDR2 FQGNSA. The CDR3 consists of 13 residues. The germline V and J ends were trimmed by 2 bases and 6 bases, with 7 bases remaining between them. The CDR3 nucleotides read TGTGCCAGCAGCTTATATGCCCCCGGGGAGCTGTTTTTT. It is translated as CASSLYAPGELFF.

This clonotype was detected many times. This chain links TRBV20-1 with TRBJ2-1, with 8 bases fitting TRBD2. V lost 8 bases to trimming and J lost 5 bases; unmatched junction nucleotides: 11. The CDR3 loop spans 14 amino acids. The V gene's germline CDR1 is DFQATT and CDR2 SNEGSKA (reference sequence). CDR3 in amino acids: CSWERGPGDNEQFF. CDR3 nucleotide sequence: TGCAGTTGGGAGCGGGGGCCAGGGGACAATGAGCAGTTCTTC.

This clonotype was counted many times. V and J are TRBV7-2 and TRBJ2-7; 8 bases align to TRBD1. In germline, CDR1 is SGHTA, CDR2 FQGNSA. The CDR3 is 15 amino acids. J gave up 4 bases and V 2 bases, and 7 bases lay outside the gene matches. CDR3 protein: CASSLQGAQGYEQYF. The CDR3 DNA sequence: TGTGCCAGCAGCTTACAGGGGGCCCAAGGGTACGAGCAGTACTTC.

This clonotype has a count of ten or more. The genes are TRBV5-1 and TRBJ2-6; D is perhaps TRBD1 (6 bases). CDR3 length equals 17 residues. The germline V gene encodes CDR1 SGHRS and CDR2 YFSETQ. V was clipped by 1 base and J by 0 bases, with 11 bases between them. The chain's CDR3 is CASSLRAGASGANVLTF. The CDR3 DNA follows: TGCGCCAGCAGCTTGAGAGCAGGGGCCTCTGGGGCCAACGTCCTGACTTTC.

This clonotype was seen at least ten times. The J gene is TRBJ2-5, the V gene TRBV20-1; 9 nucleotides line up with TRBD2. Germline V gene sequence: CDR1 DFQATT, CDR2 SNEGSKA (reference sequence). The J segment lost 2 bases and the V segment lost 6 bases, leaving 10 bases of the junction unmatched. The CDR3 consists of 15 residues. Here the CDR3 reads CSAIPPSGAQETQYF. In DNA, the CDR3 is TGCAGTGCGATTCCCCCTAGCGGGGCTCAAGAGACCCAGTACTTC.

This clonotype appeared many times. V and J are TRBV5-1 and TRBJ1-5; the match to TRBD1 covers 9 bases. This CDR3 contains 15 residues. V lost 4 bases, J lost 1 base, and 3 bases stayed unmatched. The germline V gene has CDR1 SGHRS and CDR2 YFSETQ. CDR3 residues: CASSPGTGSNQPQHF. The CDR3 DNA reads TGCGCCAGCAGCCCGGGGACAGGGAGCAATCAGCCCCAGCATTTT.

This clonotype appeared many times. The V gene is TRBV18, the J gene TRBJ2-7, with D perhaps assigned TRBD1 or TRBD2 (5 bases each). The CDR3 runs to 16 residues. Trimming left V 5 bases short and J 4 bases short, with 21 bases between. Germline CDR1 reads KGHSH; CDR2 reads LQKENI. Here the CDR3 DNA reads TGTGCCAGCTCAGCCGCCTCTTTCCGAGGGGCGTACGAGCAGTACTTC. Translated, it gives CASSAASFRGAYEQYF. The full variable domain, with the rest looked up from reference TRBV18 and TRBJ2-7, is NAGVMQNPRHLVRRRGQEARLRCSPMKGHSHVYWYRQLPEEGLKFMVYLQKENIIDESGMPKERFSAEFPKEGPSILRIQQVVRGDSAAYFCASSAASFRGAYEQYFGPGTRLTVT.

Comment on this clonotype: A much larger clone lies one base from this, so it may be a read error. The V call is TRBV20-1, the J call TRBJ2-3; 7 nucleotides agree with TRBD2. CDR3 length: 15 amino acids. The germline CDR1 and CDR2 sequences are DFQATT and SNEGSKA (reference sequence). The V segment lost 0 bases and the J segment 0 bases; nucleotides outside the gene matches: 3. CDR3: CSARDGGTSTDTQYF. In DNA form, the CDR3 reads TGCAGTGCTAGAGACGGGGGGACTAGCACAGATACGCAGTATTTT.

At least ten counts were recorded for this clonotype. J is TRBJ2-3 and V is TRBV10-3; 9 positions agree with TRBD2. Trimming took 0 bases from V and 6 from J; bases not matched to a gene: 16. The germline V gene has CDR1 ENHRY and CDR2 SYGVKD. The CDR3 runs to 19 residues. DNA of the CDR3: TGTGCCATCAGTGAGTCGGGAGCGGGGGGCCCCCGGGTCCCGGATACGCAGTATTTT. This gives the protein CAISESGAGGPRVPDTQYF.

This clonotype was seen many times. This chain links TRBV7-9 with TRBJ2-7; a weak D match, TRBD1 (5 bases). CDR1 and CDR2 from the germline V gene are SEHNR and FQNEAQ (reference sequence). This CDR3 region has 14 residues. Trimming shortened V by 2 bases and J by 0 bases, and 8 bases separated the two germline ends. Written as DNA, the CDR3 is TGTGCCAGCAGCTTAATAGACAGCTCCTACGAGCAGTACTTC. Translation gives CASSLIDSSYEQYF.

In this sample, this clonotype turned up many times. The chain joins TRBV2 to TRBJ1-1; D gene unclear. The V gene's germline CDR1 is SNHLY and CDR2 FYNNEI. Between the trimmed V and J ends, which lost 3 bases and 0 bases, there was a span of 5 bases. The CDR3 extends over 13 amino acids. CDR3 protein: CASSEGMNTEAFF. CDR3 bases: TGTGCCAGCAGTGAGGGGATGAACACTGAAGCTTTCTTT.

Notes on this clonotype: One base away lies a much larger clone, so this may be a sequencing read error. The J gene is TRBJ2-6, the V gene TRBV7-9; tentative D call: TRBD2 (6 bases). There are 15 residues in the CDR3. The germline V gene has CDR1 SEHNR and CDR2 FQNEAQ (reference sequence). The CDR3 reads CAVEGPSSGAKVLTF. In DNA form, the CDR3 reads TGTGCCGTGGAGGGTCCCAGCTCTGGGGCCAAAGTCCTGACTTTC.

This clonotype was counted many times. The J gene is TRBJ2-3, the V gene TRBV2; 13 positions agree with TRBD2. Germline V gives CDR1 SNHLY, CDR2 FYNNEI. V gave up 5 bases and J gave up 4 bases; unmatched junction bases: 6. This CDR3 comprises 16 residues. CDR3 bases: TGTGCCAGCAGTCCGGGACTAGCGGGGACGGCAGATACGCAGTATTTT. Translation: CASSPGLAGTADTQYF.

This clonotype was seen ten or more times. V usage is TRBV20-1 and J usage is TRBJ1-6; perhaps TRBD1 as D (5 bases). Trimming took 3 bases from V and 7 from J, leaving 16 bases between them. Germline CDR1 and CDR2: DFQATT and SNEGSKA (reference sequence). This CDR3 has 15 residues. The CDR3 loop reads CSASNPGTTNSPLHF. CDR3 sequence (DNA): TGCAGTGCTAGTAACCCCGGGACCACAAATTCACCCCTCCACTTT.

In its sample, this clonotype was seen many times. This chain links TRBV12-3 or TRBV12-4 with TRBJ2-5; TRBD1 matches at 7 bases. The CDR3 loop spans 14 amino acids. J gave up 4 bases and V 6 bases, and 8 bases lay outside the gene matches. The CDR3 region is CASSGTATRETQYF. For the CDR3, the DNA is TGTGCCAGCAGCGGGACAGCAACAAGAGAGACCCAGTACTTC.

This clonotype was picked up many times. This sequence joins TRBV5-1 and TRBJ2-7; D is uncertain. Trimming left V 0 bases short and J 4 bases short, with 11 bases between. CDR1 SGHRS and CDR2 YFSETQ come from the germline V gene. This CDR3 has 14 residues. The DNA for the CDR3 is TGCGCCAGCAGCTTGGCCCCTTTCGAATACGAGCAGTACTTC. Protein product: CASSLAPFEYEQYF.

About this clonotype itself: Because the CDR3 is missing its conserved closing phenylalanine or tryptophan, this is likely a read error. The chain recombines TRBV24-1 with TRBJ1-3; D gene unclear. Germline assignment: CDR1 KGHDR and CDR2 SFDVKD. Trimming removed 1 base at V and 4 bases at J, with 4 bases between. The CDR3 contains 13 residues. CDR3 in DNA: TGTGCCACCAGTGATTTTGCCGGAAACACCATATATAAT. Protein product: CATSDFAGNTIYN.

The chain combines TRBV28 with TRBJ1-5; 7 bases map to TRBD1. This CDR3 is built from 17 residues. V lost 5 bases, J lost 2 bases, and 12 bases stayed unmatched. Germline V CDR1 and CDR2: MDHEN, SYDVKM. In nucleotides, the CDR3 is TGTGCCAGCAGTACATCTATGACAGGGCTAGGCAATCAGCCCCAGCATTTT. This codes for CASSTSMTGLGNQPQHF.

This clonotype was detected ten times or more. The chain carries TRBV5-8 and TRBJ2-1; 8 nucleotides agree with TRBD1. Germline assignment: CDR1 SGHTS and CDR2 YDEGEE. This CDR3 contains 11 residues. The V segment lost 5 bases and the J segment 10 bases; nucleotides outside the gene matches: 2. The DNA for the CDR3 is TGTGCCAGCAGTAGGGACAGGGAGCAGTTCTTC. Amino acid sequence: CASSRDREQFF.

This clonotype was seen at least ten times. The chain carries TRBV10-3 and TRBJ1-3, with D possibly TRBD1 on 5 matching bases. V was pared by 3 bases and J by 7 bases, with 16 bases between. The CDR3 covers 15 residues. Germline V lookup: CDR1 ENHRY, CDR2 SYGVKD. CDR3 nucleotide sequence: TGTGCCATCAGTGAAAGGGGTGCGGTCCGGAACACCATATATTTT. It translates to CAISERGAVRNTIYF.

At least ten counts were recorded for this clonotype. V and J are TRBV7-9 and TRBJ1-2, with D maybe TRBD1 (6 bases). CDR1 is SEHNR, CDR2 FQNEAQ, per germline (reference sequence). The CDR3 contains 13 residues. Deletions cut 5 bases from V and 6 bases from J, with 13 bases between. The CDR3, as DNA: TGTGCCAGCAGCCCGTCAGGGGCGGATGGCTACACCTTC. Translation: CASSPSGADGYTF.

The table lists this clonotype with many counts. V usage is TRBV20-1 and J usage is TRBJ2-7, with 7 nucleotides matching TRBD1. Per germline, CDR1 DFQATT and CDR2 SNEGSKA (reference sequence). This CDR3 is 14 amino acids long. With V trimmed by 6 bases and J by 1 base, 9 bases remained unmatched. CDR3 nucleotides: TGCAGTGCCCAGGACAGGCAATCGTCCTACGAGCAGTACTTC. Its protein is CSAQDRQSSYEQYF.

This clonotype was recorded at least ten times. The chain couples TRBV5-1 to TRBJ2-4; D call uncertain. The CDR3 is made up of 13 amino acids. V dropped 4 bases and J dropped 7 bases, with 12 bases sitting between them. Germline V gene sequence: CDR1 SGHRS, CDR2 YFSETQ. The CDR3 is CASSPGPPNIQYF. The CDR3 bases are TGCGCCAGCAGCCCGGGCCCCCCGAACATTCAGTACTTC.

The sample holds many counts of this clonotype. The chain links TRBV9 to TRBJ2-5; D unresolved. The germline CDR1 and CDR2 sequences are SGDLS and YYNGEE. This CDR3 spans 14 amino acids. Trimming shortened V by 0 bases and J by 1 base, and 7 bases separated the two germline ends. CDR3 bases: TGTGCCAGCAGCGTAGATTCCATCCAAGAGACCCAGTACTTC. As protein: CASSVDSIQETQYF.

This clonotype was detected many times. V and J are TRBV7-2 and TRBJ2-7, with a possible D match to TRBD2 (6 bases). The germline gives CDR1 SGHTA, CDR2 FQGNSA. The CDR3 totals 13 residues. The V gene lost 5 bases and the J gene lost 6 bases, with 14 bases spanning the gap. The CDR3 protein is CASSAGPRSEQYF. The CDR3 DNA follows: TGTGCCAGCAGCGCGGGACCCCGGAGCGAGCAGTACTTC. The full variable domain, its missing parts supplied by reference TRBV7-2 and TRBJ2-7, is GAGVSQSPSNKVTEKGKDVELRCDPISGHTALYWYRQSLGQGLEFLIYFQGNSAPDKSGLPSDRFSAERTGGSVSTLTIQRTQQEDSAVYLCASSAGPRSEQYFGPGTRLTVT.

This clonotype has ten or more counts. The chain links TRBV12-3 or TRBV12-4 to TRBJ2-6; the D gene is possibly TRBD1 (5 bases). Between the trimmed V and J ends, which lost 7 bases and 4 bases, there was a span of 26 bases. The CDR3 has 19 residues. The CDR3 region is CASNYGPTGILLGANVLTF. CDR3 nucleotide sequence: TGTGCCAGCAATTATGGCCCCACAGGTATTTTACTCGGGGCCAACGTCCTGACTTTC.

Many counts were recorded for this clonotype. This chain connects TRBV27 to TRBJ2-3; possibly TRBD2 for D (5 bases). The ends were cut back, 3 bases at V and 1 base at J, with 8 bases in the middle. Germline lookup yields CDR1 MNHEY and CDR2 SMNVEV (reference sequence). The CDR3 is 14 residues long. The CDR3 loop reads CASSFGLGTDTQYF. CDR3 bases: TGTGCCAGCAGTTTTGGACTTGGCACAGATACGCAGTATTTT.

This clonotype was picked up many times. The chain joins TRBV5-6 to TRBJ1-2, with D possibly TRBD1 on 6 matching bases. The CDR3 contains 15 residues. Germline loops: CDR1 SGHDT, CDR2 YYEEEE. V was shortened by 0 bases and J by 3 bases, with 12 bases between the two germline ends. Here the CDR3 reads CASSLVNRVYYGYTF. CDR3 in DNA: TGTGCCAGCAGCTTGGTGAACAGGGTATACTATGGCTACACCTTC.

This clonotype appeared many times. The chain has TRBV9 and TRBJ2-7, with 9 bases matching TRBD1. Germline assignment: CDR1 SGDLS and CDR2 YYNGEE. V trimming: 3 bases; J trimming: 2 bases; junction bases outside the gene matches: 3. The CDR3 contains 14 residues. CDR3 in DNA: TGTGCCAGCAGCGCCCGGACAGGGGCCTACGAGCAGTACTTC. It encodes CASSARTGAYEQYF.

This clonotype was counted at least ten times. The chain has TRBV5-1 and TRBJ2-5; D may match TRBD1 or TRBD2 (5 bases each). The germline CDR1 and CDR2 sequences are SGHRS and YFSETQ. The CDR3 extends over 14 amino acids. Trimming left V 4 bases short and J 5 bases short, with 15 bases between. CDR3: CASSTHRGRETQYF. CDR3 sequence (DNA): TGCGCCAGCAGCACACATAGGGGACGGGAGACCCAGTACTTC.